These 23 T cell receptor beta chains share one sample of origin, sequenced in a study of T cells in pancreatic ductal adenocarcinoma. Selected pancreatic ductal adenocarcinoma patients had undergone surgery without neoadjuvant therapy. Clones were read by immunoSEQ multiplex PCR, and TCRdb kept only the in-frame ones, dropping some. This sample has roughly 100,000 clones, with about 95% found just once. The source material was PBMCs. These receptors were obtained from a human donor with pancreatic ductal adenocarcinoma.

This clone was counted a single time. The V and J genes are TRBV30 and TRBJ1-1; D uncertain. This CDR3 is 14 amino acids long. V lost 8 bases and J lost 0, with 16 bases in between. The V gene's germline CDR1 is GTSNPN and CDR2 SVGIG (reference sequence). The DNA of the CDR3 is TGTGCCGTGGGCAGTGCACCCATGAACACTGAAGCTTTCTTT. This sequence encodes CAVGSAPMNTEAFF.

This chain joins TRBV19 and TRBJ2-1; TRBD2 might be the D (7 bases). Germline assignment: CDR1 LNHDA and CDR2 SQIVND (reference sequence). CDR3 length: 14 amino acids. The V gene lost 10 bases and the J gene lost 8 bases, with 21 bases spanning the gap. The CDR3 protein is CATWQAGANDEQFF. The DNA of the CDR3 is TGTGCCACCTGGCAGGCGGGGGCAAACGATGAGCAGTTCTTC.

The chain joins TRBV9 to TRBJ2-3; perhaps TRBD2 as D (5 bases). The CDR3 loop spans 15 amino acids. V was clipped by 0 bases and J by 2 bases, with 10 bases between them. The germline V gene has CDR1 SGDLS and CDR2 YYNGEE. The CDR3 DNA reads as TGTGCCAGCAGCGTAGCGGGGAGCTTCACAGATACGCAGTATTTT. Amino acid sequence: CASSVAGSFTDTQYF.

The chain uses TRBV11-3 and TRBJ2-3; 8 bases match TRBD2. The CDR3 consists of 16 residues. Germline CDR1 is SGHNT and CDR2 is YENEEA. Losses at the gene ends were 1 base for V and 2 bases for J; bases not matched to a gene: 5. CDR3 loop: CASSLGIAGTTDTQYF. The CDR3 bases are TGTGCCAGCAGCTTAGGAATAGCGGGAACCACAGATACGCAGTATTTT.

The J gene is TRBJ2-2, the V gene TRBV7-2, with TRBD1 identical over 7 bases. Trimming took 5 bases from V and 5 from J; bases not matched to a gene: 11. This CDR3 has 16 residues. CDR1 and CDR2 from the germline V gene are SGHTA and FQGNSA. CDR3 nucleotides: TGTGCCAGCAGCCTGAGACAGGGCCCTGTAACCGGGGAGCTGTTTTTT. It encodes CASSLRQGPVTGELFF.

J is TRBJ2-3 and V is TRBV30; 11 bases match TRBD2. Unmatched junction bases numbered 2, after V lost 2 bases and J lost 4 bases. There are 14 residues in the CDR3. Germline V gives CDR1 GTSNPN, CDR2 SVGIG (reference sequence). The DNA for the CDR3 is TGTGCCTGGAGTCTAGCGGGAGGAGCAGATACGCAGTATTTT. Amino acid sequence: CAWSLAGGADTQYF.

The CDR3 nucleotides are TGTGCCTGGAGCGGGCAGGGGGCGGGCGAGCAGTACTTC. This translates into CAWSGQGAGEQYF. V gene TRBV30 combines with J gene TRBJ2-7, with 8 bases fitting TRBD1. This CDR3 spans 13 amino acids. The germline CDR1 and CDR2 sequences are GTSNPN and SVGIG (reference sequence). The ends lost 3 bases at V and 6 bases at J; junction bases unmatched: 7.

This rearrangement joins TRBV19 to TRBJ2-1; no firm D call. V was clipped by 2 bases and J by 5 bases, with 7 bases between them. Per germline, CDR1 LNHDA and CDR2 SQIVND (reference sequence). The CDR3 is 13 amino acids. The CDR3 DNA sequence: TGTGCCAGTAGTATATCCTTCGACAATGAGCAGTTCTTC. It encodes CASSISFDNEQFF.

The rearrangement links TRBV27 to TRBJ1-5; 8 bases map to TRBD1. The germline CDR1 and CDR2 sequences are MNHEY and SMNVEV (reference sequence). The V segment lost 5 bases and the J segment 5 bases; nucleotides outside the gene matches: 5. This CDR3 has 14 amino acids. The DNA of the CDR3 is TGTGCCAGCAGTAACGACAGGGGTGATCAGCCCCAGCATTTT. As protein: CASSNDRGDQPQHF.

The CDR3 DNA reads TGTGCCAGCTCACCGAGGGGGATAGGCGGGGAGCTGTTTTTT. It yields the protein CASSPRGIGGELFF. The V call is TRBV18, the J call TRBJ2-2; TRBD1 is a possible D gene (6 bases). There are 14 residues in the CDR3. The V end lost 3 bases, the J end lost 7 bases, and 12 bases lay between the germline ends. The V gene's germline CDR1 is KGHSH and CDR2 LQKENI.

J is TRBJ2-2 and V is TRBV5-4, with D unresolved. From germline, CDR1 is SGHNT and CDR2 YYREEE (reference sequence). CDR3 length equals 16 residues. The V and J ends lost 4 bases and 1 base respectively, with 14 bases between them. DNA of the CDR3: TGTGCCAGCAGCCCATCCCAGCGAGGGAACACCGGGGAGCTGTTTTTT. Encoded protein: CASSPSQRGNTGELFF.

The genes are TRBV10-3 and TRBJ2-7; maybe TRBD1 (6 bases). The germline CDR1 and CDR2 sequences are ENHRY and SYGVKD. The length of the CDR3 is 13 residues. V gave up 9 bases and J gave up 5 bases, with 17 bases separating them. The CDR3 DNA reads TGTGCCATAGCACAGGGTGCTTTGGACGAGCAGTACTTC. Translating it yields CAIAQGALDEQYF.

This sequence joins TRBV6-1 and TRBJ1-5; no definite D call. Between the trimmed V and J ends, which lost 6 bases and 3 bases, there was a span of 9 bases. The length of the CDR3 is 13 residues. Germline loops: CDR1 MNHNS, CDR2 SASEGT. This chain's CDR3 is CASREELNQPQHF. The CDR3 bases are TGTGCCAGCAGGGAGGAACTCAATCAGCCCCAGCATTTT.

This rearrangement joins TRBV7-3 to TRBJ2-2; 8 bases match TRBD1. V shed 2 bases and J 1 base; nucleotides not matched to a gene: 9. Germline V gene data show CDR1 as SGHTA and CDR2 as FQGTGA. There are 18 residues in the CDR3. CDR3 coding DNA: TGTGCCAGCAGCTTATACGAGCAGGGGGCAAGGAACACCGGGGAGCTGTTTTTT. Its translation: CASSLYEQGARNTGELFF.

The V and J genes are TRBV7-2 and TRBJ2-3; D not resolved. V lost 2 bases and J lost 4, with 13 bases in between. CDR3 length: 15 amino acids. CDR1 SGHTA and CDR2 FQGNSA come from the germline V gene. As DNA, the CDR3 is TGTGCCAGCAGCTTATCTGGTCAAGACTCAGATACGCAGTATTTT. This sequence encodes CASSLSGQDSDTQYF.

CDR3 DNA sequence: TGTGCCAGCAGCTTGACTAGCGGGAGGGACACGCAGTATTTT. As protein: CASSLTSGRDTQYF. The J gene is TRBJ2-3, the V gene TRBV7-2; 14 bases are shared with TRBD2. The CDR3 length is 14 residues. Unmatched junction bases numbered 2, after V lost 3 bases and J lost 9 bases. Germline CDR1 SGHTA, CDR2 FQGNSA.

The rearrangement links TRBV28 to TRBJ2-2; TRBD1 is a possible D gene (5 bases). V was shortened by 2 bases and J by 3 bases, with 7 bases between the two germline ends. Germline CDR1 and CDR2: MDHEN and SYDVKM. This CDR3 has 14 amino acids. CDR3 DNA: TGTGCCAGCAGTTTAGGACAACACACCGGGGAGCTGTTTTTT. Its translation: CASSLGQHTGELFF. The full variable domain, rest sourced from reference TRBV28 and TRBJ2-2, is DVKVTQSSRYLVKRTGEKVFLECVQDMDHENMFWYRQDPGLGLRLIYFSYDVKMKEKGDIPEGYSVSREKKERFSLILESASTNQTSMYLCASSLGQHTGELFFGEGSRLTVL.

A few counts support this clone. The chain is built from TRBV14 and TRBJ1-2, with TRBD1 identical over 7 bases. V shed 3 bases, J shed 4 bases, and the junction held 5 bases outside the gene matches. This CDR3 comprises 14 residues. In germline, CDR1 is SGHDN, CDR2 FVKESK. The CDR3 coding sequence is TGTGCCAGCAGCCAGTCCGCAGGGGGCTATGGCTACACCTTC. Its translation: CASSQSAGGYGYTF.

The rearrangement links TRBV7-7 to TRBJ1-4; the match to TRBD1 covers 7 bases. V shed 4 bases, J shed 8 bases, and the junction held 4 bases outside the gene matches. This CDR3 is 13 amino acids long. The germline V gene has CDR1 SSHAT and CDR2 FNYEAQ (reference sequence). The CDR3 here is CASSSNRGEKLFF. The CDR3 nucleotides are TGTGCCAGCAGCTCGAACAGGGGAGAAAAACTGTTTTTT.

The genes are TRBV23-1 and TRBJ2-7; 9 nucleotides align to TRBD2. TRBV23-1 is filed as an ORF, its function uncertain. V lost 5 bases to trimming and J lost 4 bases; unmatched junction nucleotides: 3. This CDR3 is built from 13 residues. The CDR3 sequence is CASSVTSGYEQYF. In DNA form, the CDR3 reads TGCGCCAGCAGTGTGACTAGCGGATACGAGCAGTACTTC.

The V and J genes are TRBV19 and TRBJ1-1; tentatively, D is TRBD1 (6 bases). The CDR3 has 13 residues. Germline CDR1 LNHDA, CDR2 SQIVND (reference sequence). V lost 5 bases and J 3 bases, leaving 10 bases between the germline ends. CDR3 amino acids: CASSGQLYTEAFF. In DNA, the CDR3 is TGTGCCAGTAGTGGACAGCTATACACTGAAGCTTTCTTT.

The chain is built from TRBV30 and TRBJ2-3, with 15 bases identical to TRBD2. Germline V CDR1 and CDR2: GTSNPN, SVGIG (reference sequence). The CDR3 has 14 residues. V lost 8 bases, J lost 5 bases, and 5 bases stayed unmatched. CDR3 in amino acids: CARSGLAGGDTQYF. CDR3 in DNA: TGTGCCAGATCGGGACTAGCGGGAGGAGATACGCAGTATTTT.

This chain links TRBV10-3 with TRBJ2-2; TRBD2 might be the D (5 bases). Deletions cut 4 bases from V and 9 bases from J, with 18 bases between. In germline, CDR1 is ENHRY, CDR2 SYGVKD. CDR3 length equals 15 residues. CDR3 protein: CAISVGRVERRELFF. The CDR3 DNA reads TGTGCCATCAGTGTTGGGCGGGTGGAGAGGAGGGAGCTGTTTTTT.